The rows below give T cell receptor beta chains drawn from one sample of a study of blood T cells in healthy people across ages. TCRdb fed the 5' RACE reads into MiXCR, producing one record per CDR3 protein. Here the sample spans over 600,000 distinct CDR3 sequences, around 20% being singletons. The sequencing input was blood. The receptors derive from a man aged 70 or older in good health. Both conserved end residues are part of each CDR3. A D gene is named only where the DNA matches it firmly. Part of the rows lack a size; the others show once, few, many or a class for expanded clones.

d_call	cdr3_length	v_call	clone_size	j_call	cdr3_nt	cdr3_aa
.	16	TRBV25-1	.	TRBJ2-5	TGCGCCAGCAGTGAATATCCGCGATCACCTTGGGAGACCCAGTACTTC	CASSEYPRSPWETQYF
.	15	TRBV5-1	.	TRBJ2-5	TGCGCCAGCAGCAAAGAACCGGGACCGTGGGAGACCCAGTACTTC	CASSKEPGPWETQYF
TRBD1	16	TRBV20-1	.	TRBJ2-2	TGCAGTGCCAGACCAACAGGGGGCGTCGGTCCCGGGGAGCTGTTTTTT	CSARPTGGVGPGELFF
TRBD2	15	TRBV20-1	.	TRBJ2-1	TGCAGTGCTAGAGATGGACTAGCGGGAGACCATGAGCAGTTCTTC	CSARDGLAGDHEQFF
.	16	TRBV4-1	few	TRBJ2-1	TGCGCCAGCAGCCAAGATAGGCGGGGCCCCTACAATGAGCAGTTCTTC	CASSQDRRGPYNEQFF
TRBD1	14	TRBV19	.	TRBJ1-2	TGTGCCAGTAGTATGGGACAGGGGATAGGAGGCTACACCTTC	CASSMGQGIGGYTF
TRBD1	13	TRBV20-1	.	TRBJ1-2	TGCAGTGCTAGAGACGGGACAGGGTTTGGCTACACCTTC	CSARDGTGFGYTF
.	16	TRBV10-3	.	TRBJ2-5	TGTGCCATCAGTGAGTCGATGGCTAGCTCTCAAGAGACCCAGTACTTC	CAISESMASSQETQYF
.	14	TRBV10-3	many	TRBJ2-5	TGTGCCATCAGTGAGTCGGGTAGCGAAGAGACCCAGTACTTC	CAISESGSEETQYF
.	16	TRBV29-1	.	TRBJ2-1	TGCAGCGTTGAAAGAGGGGTAGCTAGCTCCTGCAATGAGCAGTTCTTC	CSVERGVASSCNEQFF
TRBD2	18	TRBV2	many	TRBJ2-5	TGTGCCAGCAGGGACCTACTAGCGGGAGGGCCTGTTAAAGAGACCCAGTACTTC	CASRDLLAGGPVKETQYF
TRBD2	16	TRBV2	few	TRBJ2-7	TGTGCCAGCAGTGAAGCAGCGGGAGGGCCCTTGGACGAGCAGTACTTC	CASSEAAGGPLDEQYF
.	17	TRBV7-2	few	TRBJ2-1	TGTGCCAGCAGCTTACGGCAGCCTTGGGGTGGCTACAATGAGCAGTTCTTC	CASSLRQPWGGYNEQFF
TRBD1	17	TRBV5-1	.	TRBJ1-3	TGCGCCAGCAGCCCCGGGGTCTCGACAGGGTATGGAAACACCATATATTTT	CASSPGVSTGYGNTIYF
.	14	TRBV28	few	TRBJ2-4	TGTGCCAGCACCTCAGGGGCTGCTAAAAACATTCAGTACTTC	CASTSGAAKNIQYF
.	15	TRBV28	.	TRBJ2-2	TGTGCCAGCAGCAACCGGGCCCTAAACACCGGGGAGCTGTTTTTT	CASSNRALNTGELFF
.	15	TRBV7-7	few	TRBJ1-4	TGTGCTAGCAGCTTCAGGGTAACGACTAATGAAAAACTGTTTTTT	CASSFRVTTNEKLFF
TRBD2	15	TRBV20-1	.	TRBJ2-5	TGCAGTGCGGTCGACCTAGCGGAAGGGCGCGAGACCCAGTACTTC	CSAVDLAEGRETQYF
TRBD1	12	TRBV12-3/TRBV12-4	few	TRBJ1-1	TGTGCCAGCAGTCGGCCAGGGGGTGAAGCTTTCTTT	CASSRPGGEAFF
.	13	TRBV20-1	few	TRBJ2-3	TGCAGTGCCCCGCTGGGACCTACAGATACGCAGTATTTT	CSAPLGPTDTQYF
.	13	TRBV2	.	TRBJ2-2	TGTGCCAGACGGGACACCCTAACCGGGGAGCTGTTTTTT	CARRDTLTGELFF
.	14	TRBV20-1	.	TRBJ2-7	TGCAGTGCTAGAGATCGGGTGGAGGCAGGCGAGCAGTACTTC	CSARDRVEAGEQYF
TRBD1	16	TRBV24-1	.	TRBJ2-1	TGTGCCACCAGTGACCGGACAGGAGCGCCCTACAATGAGCAGTTCTTC	CATSDRTGAPYNEQFF
.	15	TRBV29-1	.	TRBJ2-7	TGCAGCGTGACGGGGAATGCAGGGACCATTGTGGAGCAGTACTTC	CSVTGNAGTIVEQYF
.	11	TRBV28	many	TRBJ2-5	TGTGCCAGCAGTTTAACGGAGACCCAGTACTTC	CASSLTETQYF
TRBD2	15	TRBV7-9	few	TRBJ2-1	TGTGCCAGCAGCTCGACTAGCGGGCAGTACAATGAGCAGTTCTTC	CASSSTSGQYNEQFF
.	14	TRBV20-1	.	TRBJ2-3	TGCAGTGCTATCCGGGACTCATTCACAGATACGCAGTATTTT	CSAIRDSFTDTQYF
.	15	TRBV6-5	few	TRBJ1-2	TGTGCCAGCAGTTACTCGGGAGGTTTGTTCGATGGCTACACCTTC	CASSYSGGLFDGYTF
TRBD2	13	TRBV18	few	TRBJ2-5	TGTGCCAGCTCACCGGGACTAGACGAGACCCAGTACTTC	CASSPGLDETQYF
TRBD2	17	TRBV28	many	TRBJ2-7	TGTGCCAGCAGTGGTGTGACTAGCGGGAGAGGCTCCTACGAGCAGTACTTC	CASSGVTSGRGSYEQYF
.	15	TRBV15	.	TRBJ2-5	TGTGCCACCAGCAGATTCGTAGAGGGGAGCAACGAGCAGCACTTC	CATSRFVEGSNEQHF
.	13	TRBV24-1	few	TRBJ2-5	TGTGCCACCAGTGATGGCAGCCAAGAGACCCAGTACTTC	CATSDGSQETQYF
.	14	TRBV6-6	.	TRBJ1-1	TGTGCCAGCAGTTACTCCGGTAAGGAAACTGAAGCTTTCTTT	CASSYSGKETEAFF
.	16	TRBV7-2	.	TRBJ2-3	TGTGTCAGCAGCTACTCTGGCGGAGCCGTCACAGATACGCAGTATTTT	CVSSYSGGAVTDTQYF
TRBD2	15	TRBV29-1	.	TRBJ2-1	TGCAGCGTGGAGATCCCTAGCGGCTCCCGGGATGAGCAGTTCTTC	CSVEIPSGSRDEQFF
.	14	TRBV6-2/TRBV6-3	.	TRBJ2-7	TGTGCCAGCAGTTACGTAGCGTTATCCTACGAGCAGTACTTC	CASSYVALSYEQYF
TRBD2	14	TRBV5-1	.	TRBJ2-3	TGCGCCAGCAGGCGGACTAGCGGCACAGATACGCAGTATTTT	CASRRTSGTDTQYF
.	19	TRBV13	.	TRBJ2-2	TGTGCCAGCAGCTCTATACCGGGACAAATATATCGGAACACCGGGGAGCTGTTTTTT	CASSSIPGQIYRNTGELFF
.	18	TRBV3-1	many	TRBJ2-5	TGTGCCAGCAGCCAAGAAAGAAGCCCTTTGGCGGGACAAGAGACCCAGTACTTC	CASSQERSPLAGQETQYF
.	13	TRBV28	.	TRBJ2-7	TGTGCCAGCAGTTTTAGCGGACCCTACGAGCAGTACTTC	CASSFSGPYEQYF
.	15	TRBV6-2/TRBV6-3	.	TRBJ2-1	TGTGCCAGCAGTTCGGGAGCGGGTTCCTACGATGAGCAGTTCTTC	CASSSGAGSYDEQFF
TRBD2	15	TRBV9	few	TRBJ2-7	TGTGCCAGCAGCCCGAGCGGCGGGAGTCCCTACGAGCAGTACTTC	CASSPSGGSPYEQYF
.	14	TRBV27	few	TRBJ2-6	.	CASSWGPGANVPTF
.	16	TRBV28	few	TRBJ2-6	TGTGCCAGCAGTTCCCCCGGGACCTGGGGGGCCAACGTCCTGACTTTC	CASSSPGTWGANVLTF
TRBD2	15	TRBV20-1	.	TRBJ2-1	TGCAGTGCTAGAGGACGGGGAGGGGAGAAATATGAGCAGTTCTTC	CSARGRGGEKYEQFF
.	13	TRBV30	.	TRBJ2-5	TGTACCGGACTGCGGCAGGGGATGAAGACCCAGTACTTC	CTGLRQGMKTQYF
.	13	TRBV10-3	.	TRBJ2-4	TGTGCCATCAGTGGTGGGAAAAAAAACATTCAGTACTTC	CAISGGKKNIQYF
TRBD1	19	TRBV2	many	TRBJ1-4	TGTGCCATCTTAGAGGGACAGGGGGTCGGCGGTGCAACTAATGAAAAACTGTTTTTT	CAILEGQGVGGATNEKLFF
.	14	TRBV5-8	once	TRBJ2-3	TGTGCCAGCAGCGCAAGGGGGAAGACAGATACGCAGTATTTT	CASSARGKTDTQYF
.	12	TRBV6-1	few	TRBJ1-1	TGTGCCAGCAGTGATCCAATCGGTGAAGCTTTCTTT	CASSDPIGEAFF
.	13	TRBV12-3/TRBV12-4	few	TRBJ1-4	TGTGCCAGCACCTCCCCAGGGGATGAAAAACTGTTTTTT	CASTSPGDEKLFF
.	16	TRBV3-1	few	TRBJ2-1	TGTGCCAGCAGCCTACACAGGGCCCCCTCCTACAATGAGCAGTTCTTC	CASSLHRAPSYNEQFF
.	16	TRBV12-5	few	TRBJ2-5	TGTGCTAGTGGTTTGGGACCCCAGAAACCCAGGGAGACCCAGTACTTC	CASGLGPQKPRETQYF
TRBD1	14	TRBV5-1	few	TRBJ1-4	TGCGCCAGCGGCTTGTTAGGAGGGGGCGAAAAACTGTTTTTT	CASGLLGGGEKLFF
.	13	TRBV18	.	TRBJ2-7	TGTGCCAGCTCACCAAACGTGGGAGACGAGCAGTACTTC	CASSPNVGDEQYF
TRBD1	15	TRBV7-2	.	TRBJ2-2	TGTGCCAGCAATTCCCGGACAGGGATCACCGGGGAGCTGTTTTTT	CASNSRTGITGELFF